These 2 T cell receptor beta chains were sequenced from one sample in a study of OX40 agonist ivuxolimab in advanced cancers. To prepare the library, the immunoSEQ multiplex PCR assay was applied. TCRdb re-hosts the immuneACCESS table, in-frame sequences only. Its copies lack some clones; in the studies checked, an unresolved V gene accounts for under half of them, and the cause for the rest is not known. Present in this sample are roughly 75,000 clones, 80% to 90% of which were seen just once. The ten largest clones take up around 6% of the sample. The material was CD4+ or CD8+ T cells sorted from blood, obtained in a trial of the OX40 agonist ivuxolimab. These receptors were taken from an adult with an advanced solid tumor such as melanoma, head and neck, liver or kidney cancer.

The chain employs TRBV27 and TRBJ2-1; D gene ambiguous. V was shortened by 3 bases and J by 1 base, with 7 bases between the two germline ends. The CDR3 runs to 14 residues. Germline CDR1 is MNHEY and CDR2 is SMNVEV (reference sequence). DNA of the CDR3: TGTGCCAGCAGTTTTGTAGGATCCTACAATGAGCAGTTCTTC. Amino acid sequence: CASSFVGSYNEQFF.

J is TRBJ2-5 and V is TRBV19; perhaps D is TRBD1 or TRBD2 (5 bases each). Deletions cut 4 bases from V and 5 bases from J, with 23 bases between. In germline, CDR1 is LNHDA, CDR2 SQIVND (reference sequence). CDR3 length: 17 amino acids. As DNA, the CDR3 is TGTGCCAGTAGTAGTTCGGGGTTAGGGCAGGGATGGGAGACCCAGTACTTC. It encodes CASSSSGLGQGWETQYF.